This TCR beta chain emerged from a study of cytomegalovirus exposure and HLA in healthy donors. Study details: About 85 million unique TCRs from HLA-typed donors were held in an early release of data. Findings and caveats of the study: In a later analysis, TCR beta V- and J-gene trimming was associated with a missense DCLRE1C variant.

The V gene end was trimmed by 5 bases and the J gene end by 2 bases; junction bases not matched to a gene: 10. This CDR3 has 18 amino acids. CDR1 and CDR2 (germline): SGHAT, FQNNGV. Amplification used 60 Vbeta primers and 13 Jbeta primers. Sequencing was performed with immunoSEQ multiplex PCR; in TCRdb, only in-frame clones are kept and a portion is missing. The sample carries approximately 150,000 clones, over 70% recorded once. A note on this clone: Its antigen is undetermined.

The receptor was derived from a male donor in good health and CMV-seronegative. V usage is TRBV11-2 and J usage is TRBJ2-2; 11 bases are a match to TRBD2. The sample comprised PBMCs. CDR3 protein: CASSLQTSGVSNTGELFF. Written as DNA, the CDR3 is TGTGCCAGCAGCCTCCAGACTAGCGGGGTGTCAAACACCGGGGAGCTGTTTTTT.